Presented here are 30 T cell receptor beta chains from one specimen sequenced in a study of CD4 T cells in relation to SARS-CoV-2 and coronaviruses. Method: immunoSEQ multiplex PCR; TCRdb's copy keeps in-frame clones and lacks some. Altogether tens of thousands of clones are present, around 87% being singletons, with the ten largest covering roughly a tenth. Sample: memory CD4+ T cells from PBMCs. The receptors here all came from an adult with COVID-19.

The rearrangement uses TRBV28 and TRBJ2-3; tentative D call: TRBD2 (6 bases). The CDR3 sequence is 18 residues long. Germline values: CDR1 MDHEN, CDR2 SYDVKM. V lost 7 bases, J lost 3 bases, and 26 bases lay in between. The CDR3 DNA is TGTGCCAGCACCCGTTATGGGGGGAGGTACCCGGAGACAGATACGCAGTATTTT. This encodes CASTRYGGRYPETDTQYF.

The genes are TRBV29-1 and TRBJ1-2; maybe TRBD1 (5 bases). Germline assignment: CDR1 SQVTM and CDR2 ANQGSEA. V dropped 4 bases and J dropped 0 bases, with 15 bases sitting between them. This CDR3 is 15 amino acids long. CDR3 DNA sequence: TGCAGCGTTGTGCCGGCGGGGCTAACTAACTATGGCTACACCTTC. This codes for CSVVPAGLTNYGYTF.

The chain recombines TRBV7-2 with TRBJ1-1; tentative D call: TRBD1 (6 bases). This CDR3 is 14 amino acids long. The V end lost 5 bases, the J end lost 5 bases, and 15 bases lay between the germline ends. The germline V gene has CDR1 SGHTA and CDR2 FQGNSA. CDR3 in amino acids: CASSHGGAGTEAFF. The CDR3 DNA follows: TGTGCCAGCAGCCACGGGGGGGCGGGGACTGAAGCTTTCTTT.

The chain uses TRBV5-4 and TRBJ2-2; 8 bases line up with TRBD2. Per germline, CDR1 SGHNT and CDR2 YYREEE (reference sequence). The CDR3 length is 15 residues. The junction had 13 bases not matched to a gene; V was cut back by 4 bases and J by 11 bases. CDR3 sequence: CASSPKPGGEIELFF. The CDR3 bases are TGTGCCAGCAGCCCCAAACCCGGGGGGGAGATAGAGCTGTTTTTT.

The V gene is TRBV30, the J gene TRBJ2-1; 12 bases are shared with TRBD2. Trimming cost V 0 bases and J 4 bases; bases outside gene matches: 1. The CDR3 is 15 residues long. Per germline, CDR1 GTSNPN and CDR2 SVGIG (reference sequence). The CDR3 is CAWSVTSGRYNEQFF. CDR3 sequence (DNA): TGTGCCTGGAGTGTCACTAGCGGGAGGTACAATGAGCAGTTCTTC.

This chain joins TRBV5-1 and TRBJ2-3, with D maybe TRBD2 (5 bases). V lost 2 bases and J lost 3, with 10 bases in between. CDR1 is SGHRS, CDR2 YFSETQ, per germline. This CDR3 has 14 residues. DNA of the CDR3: TGCGCCAGCAGCTTTAAGGGAGATACAGATACGCAGTATTTT. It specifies CASSFKGDTDTQYF.

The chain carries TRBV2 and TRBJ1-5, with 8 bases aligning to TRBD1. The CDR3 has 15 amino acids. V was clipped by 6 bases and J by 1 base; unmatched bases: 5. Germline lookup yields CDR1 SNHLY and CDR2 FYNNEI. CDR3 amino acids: CASRSDRASNQPQHF. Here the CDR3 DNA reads TGTGCCAGCAGATCGGACAGGGCGAGCAATCAGCCCCAGCATTTT.

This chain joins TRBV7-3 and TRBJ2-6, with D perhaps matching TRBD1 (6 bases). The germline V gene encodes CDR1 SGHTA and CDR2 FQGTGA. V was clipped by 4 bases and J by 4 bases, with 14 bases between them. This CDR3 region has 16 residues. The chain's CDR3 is CASSSRQAGGANVLTF. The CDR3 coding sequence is TGTGCCAGCAGCTCCCGACAGGCTGGCGGGGCCAACGTCCTGACTTTC.

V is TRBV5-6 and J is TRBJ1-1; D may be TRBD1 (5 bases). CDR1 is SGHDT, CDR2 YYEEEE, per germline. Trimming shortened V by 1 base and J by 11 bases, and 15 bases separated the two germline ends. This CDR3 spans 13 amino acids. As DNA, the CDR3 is TGTGCCAGCAGCTTGCGCCAACCGGGGGAGGCTTTCTTT. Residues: CASSLRQPGEAFF.

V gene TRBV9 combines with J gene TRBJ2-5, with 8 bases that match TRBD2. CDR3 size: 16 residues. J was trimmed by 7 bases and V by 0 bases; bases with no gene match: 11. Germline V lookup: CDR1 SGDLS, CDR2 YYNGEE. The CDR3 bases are TGTGCCAGCAGCGTAGACGGTAGCGGGAACAAAGGGACCCAGTACTTC. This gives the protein CASSVDGSGNKGTQYF.

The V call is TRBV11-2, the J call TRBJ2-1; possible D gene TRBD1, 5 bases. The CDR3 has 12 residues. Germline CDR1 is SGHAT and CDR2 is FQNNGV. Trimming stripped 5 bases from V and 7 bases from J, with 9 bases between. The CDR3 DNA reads TGTGCCAGCAGCCCGAACAGGAATGAGCAGTTCTTC. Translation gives CASSPNRNEQFF.

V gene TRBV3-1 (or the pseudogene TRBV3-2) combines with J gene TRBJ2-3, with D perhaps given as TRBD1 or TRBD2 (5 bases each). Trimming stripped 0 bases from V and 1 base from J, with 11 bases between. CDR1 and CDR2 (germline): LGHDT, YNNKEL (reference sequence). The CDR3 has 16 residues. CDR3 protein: CASSQDSRGGTDTQYF. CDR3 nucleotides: TGTGCCAGCAGCCAAGATAGCAGAGGGGGCACAGATACGCAGTATTTT.

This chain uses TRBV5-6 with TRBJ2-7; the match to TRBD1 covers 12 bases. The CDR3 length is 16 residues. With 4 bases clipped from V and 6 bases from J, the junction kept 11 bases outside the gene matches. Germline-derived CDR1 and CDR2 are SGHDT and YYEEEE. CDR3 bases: TGTGCCAGCAGCACCAGCAGGGGACAGGGGGCCTTCGAGCAGTACTTC. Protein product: CASSTSRGQGAFEQYF.

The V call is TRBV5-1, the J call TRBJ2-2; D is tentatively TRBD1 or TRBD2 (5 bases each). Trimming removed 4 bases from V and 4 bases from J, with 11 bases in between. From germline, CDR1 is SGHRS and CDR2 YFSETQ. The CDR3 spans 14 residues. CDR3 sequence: CASSPGTITGELFF. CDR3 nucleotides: TGCGCCAGCAGCCCCGGGACGATCACCGGGGAGCTGTTTTTT.

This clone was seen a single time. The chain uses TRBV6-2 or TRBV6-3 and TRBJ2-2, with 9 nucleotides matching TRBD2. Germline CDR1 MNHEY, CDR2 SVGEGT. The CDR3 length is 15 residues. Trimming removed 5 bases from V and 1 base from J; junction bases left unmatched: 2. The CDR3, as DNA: TGTGCCAGCAGTGAGACTAGCGGGAACACCGGGGAGCTGTTTTTT. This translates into CASSETSGNTGELFF.

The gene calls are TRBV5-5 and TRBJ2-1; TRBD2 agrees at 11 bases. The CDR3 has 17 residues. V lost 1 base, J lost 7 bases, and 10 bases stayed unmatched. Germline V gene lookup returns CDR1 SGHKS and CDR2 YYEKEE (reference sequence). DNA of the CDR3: TGTGCCAGCAGCTTGTGGGTAGCGGGGGGGCCGAGGAATGAGCAGTTCTTC. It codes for CASSLWVAGGPRNEQFF.

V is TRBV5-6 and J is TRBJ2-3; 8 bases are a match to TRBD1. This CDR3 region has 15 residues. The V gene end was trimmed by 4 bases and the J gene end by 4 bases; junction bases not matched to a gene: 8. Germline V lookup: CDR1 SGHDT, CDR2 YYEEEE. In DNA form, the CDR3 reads TGTGCCAGCAGCCCCGACAGGGGAAGGGCAGATACGCAGTATTTT. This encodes CASSPDRGRADTQYF.

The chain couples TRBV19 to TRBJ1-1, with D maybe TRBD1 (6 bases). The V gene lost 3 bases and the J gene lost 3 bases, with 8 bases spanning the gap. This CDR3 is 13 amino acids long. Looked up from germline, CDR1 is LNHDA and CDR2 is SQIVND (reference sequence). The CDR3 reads CASSMGAYTEAFF. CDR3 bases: TGTGCCAGTAGTATGGGGGCCTACACTGAAGCTTTCTTT.

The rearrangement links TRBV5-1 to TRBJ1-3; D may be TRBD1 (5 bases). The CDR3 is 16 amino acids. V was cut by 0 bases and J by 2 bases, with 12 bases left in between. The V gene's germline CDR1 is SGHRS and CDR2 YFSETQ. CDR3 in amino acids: CASSLGGQGTGNTIYF. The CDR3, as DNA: TGCGCCAGCAGCTTGGGGGGCCAGGGAACTGGAAACACCATATATTTT. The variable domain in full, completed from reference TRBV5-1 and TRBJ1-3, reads KAGVTQTPRYLIKTRGQQVTLSCSPISGHRSVSWYQQTPGQGLQFLFEYFSETQRNKGNFPGRFSGRQFSNSRSEMNVSTLELGDSALYLCASSLGGQGTGNTIYFGEGSWLTVV.

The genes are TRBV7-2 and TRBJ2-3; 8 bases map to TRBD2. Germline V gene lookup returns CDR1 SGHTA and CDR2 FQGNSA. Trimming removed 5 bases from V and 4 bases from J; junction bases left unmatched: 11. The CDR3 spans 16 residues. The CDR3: CASSPNFSGTADTQYF. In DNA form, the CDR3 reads TGTGCCAGCAGCCCAAACTTTAGCGGGACGGCAGATACGCAGTATTTT.

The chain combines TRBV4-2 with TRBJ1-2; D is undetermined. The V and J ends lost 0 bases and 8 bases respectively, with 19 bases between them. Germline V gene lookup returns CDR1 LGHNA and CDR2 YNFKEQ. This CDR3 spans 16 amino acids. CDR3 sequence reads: CASSQDLGSPRRGYTF. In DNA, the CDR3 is TGTGCCAGCAGCCAAGATCTAGGCAGTCCCCGGCGCGGCTACACCTTC.

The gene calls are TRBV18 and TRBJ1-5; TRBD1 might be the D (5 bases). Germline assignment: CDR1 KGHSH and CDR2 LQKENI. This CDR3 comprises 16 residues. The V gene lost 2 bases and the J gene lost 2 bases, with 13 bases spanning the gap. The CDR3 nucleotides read TGTGCCAGCTCACCAAGTATGCGACAGCGCAATCAGCCCCAGCATTTT. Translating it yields CASSPSMRQRNQPQHF.

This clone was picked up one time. CDR3 sequence: CASSQDQTDLDYEQYF. The CDR3 coding sequence is TGTGCCAGCAGCCAAGATCAGACCGACTTAGACTACGAGCAGTACTTC. This chain joins TRBV4-2 and TRBJ2-7; D is ambiguous. Trimming removed 0 bases from V and 3 bases from J, with 15 bases in between. Germline CDR1 reads LGHNA; CDR2 reads YNFKEQ. CDR3 size: 16 residues.

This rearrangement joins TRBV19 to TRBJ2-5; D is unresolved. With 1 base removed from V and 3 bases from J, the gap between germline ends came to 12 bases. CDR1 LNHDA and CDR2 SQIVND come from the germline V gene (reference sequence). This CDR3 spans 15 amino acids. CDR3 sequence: CASSIGGLSKETQYF. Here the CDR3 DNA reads TGTGCCAGTAGTATAGGGGGTCTTTCCAAAGAGACCCAGTACTTC.

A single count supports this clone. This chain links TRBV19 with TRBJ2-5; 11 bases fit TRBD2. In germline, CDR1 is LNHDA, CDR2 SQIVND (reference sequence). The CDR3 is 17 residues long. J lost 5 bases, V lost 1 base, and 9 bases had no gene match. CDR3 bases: TGTGCCAGTAGTATAGCTCGGACTAGCGGGCAATGGGAGACCCAGTACTTC. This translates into CASSIARTSGQWETQYF. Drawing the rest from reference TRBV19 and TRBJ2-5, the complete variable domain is DGGITQSPKYLFRKEGQNVTLSCEQNLNHDAMYWYRQDPGQGLRLIYYSQIVNDFQKGDIAEGYSVSREKKESFPLTVTSAQKNPTAFYLCASSIARTSGQWETQYFGPGTRLLVL.

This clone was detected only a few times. The CDR3, as DNA: TGTGCCAGCAGCTTAACTAGCGGGGGGTCGGACACCGGGGAGCTGTTTTTT. Amino acid sequence: CASSLTSGGSDTGELFF. This sequence joins TRBV11-2 and TRBJ2-2, with 12 bases fitting TRBD2. The CDR3 loop spans 17 amino acids. Germline V gene lookup returns CDR1 SGHAT and CDR2 FQNNGV. J gave up 3 bases and V 2 bases, and 4 bases lay outside the gene matches.

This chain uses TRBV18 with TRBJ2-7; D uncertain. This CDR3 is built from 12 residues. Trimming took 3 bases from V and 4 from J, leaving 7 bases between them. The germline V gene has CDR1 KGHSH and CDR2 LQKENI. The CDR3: CASSPERYEQYF. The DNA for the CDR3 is TGTGCCAGCTCACCGGAGAGATACGAGCAGTACTTC.

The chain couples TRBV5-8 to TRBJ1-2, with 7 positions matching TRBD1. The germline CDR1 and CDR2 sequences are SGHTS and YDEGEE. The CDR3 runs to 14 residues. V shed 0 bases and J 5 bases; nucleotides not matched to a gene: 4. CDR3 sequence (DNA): TGTGCCAGCAGCTTGGTTAGGGGGCGTTATGGCTACACCTTC. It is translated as CASSLVRGRYGYTF.

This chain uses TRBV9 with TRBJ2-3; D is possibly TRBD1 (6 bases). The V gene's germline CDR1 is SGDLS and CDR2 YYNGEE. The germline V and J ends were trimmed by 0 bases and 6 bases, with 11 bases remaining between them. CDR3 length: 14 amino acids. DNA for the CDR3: TGTGCCAGCAGCGTAGCGGCAGGGGCGGATACGCAGTATTTT. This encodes CASSVAAGADTQYF. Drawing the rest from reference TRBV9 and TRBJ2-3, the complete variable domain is DSGVTQTPKHLITATGQRVTLRCSPRSGDLSVYWYQQSLDQGLQFLIQYYNGEERAKGNILERFSAQQFPDLHSELNLSSLELGDSALYFCASSVAAGADTQYFGPGTRLTVL.

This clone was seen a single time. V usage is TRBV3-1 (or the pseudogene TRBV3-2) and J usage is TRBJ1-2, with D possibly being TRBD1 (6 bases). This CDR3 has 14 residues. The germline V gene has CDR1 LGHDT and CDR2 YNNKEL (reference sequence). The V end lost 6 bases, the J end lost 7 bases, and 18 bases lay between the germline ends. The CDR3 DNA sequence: TGTGCCAGCAGAGTTTCTTTACAGGGCGGTGGCTACACCTTC. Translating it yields CASRVSLQGGGYTF.